This T cell receptor (beta chain) is from a study of shared clonotypes between healthy human individuals. Sequenced by immunoSEQ multiplex PCR; TCRdb stores in-frame clones only, minus some. Here the sample spans a few million clones, around 94% being singletons. Germline CDR1 reads GTSNPN; CDR2 reads SVGIG (reference sequence). V gave up 5 bases and J gave up 0 bases; unmatched junction bases: 4. This CDR3 has 14 residues. The J gene is TRBJ1-3, the V gene TRBV30; 7 nucleotides align to TRBD1. The receptor was isolated from a man aged 18 to 30 in good health. The specimen was naive CD4+ T cells sorted from blood. The subset: CD45RA+ positively selected. Here the CDR3 DNA reads TGTGCCTGGGGGGGACAGAACTCTGGAAACACCATATATTTT. Translating gives CAWGGQNSGNTIYF.